This T cell receptor (beta chain) was captured by sequencing in a study of T-cell memory formation after mild COVID-19 (dated by TCRdb to the early 2020s). Some background on the complete study: Most TCR sequence clusters were specific to one of the two donors. Longitudinal TCRalpha and TCRbeta repertoire sequencing tracked T-cell clones expanding and contracting after mild COVID-19 in a couple of donors. Two young, previously healthy adult volunteers, one female and one male, were included in the cohort. General findings and caveats noted by the study authors: Some responding clones were detected in pre-infection memory, which suggested that pre-existing cross-reactive memory T cells had joined the SARS-CoV-2 response. SARS-CoV-2 specificity was not confirmed for the second-wave clones peaking on day 37. The study covered only a couple of mild cases, and larger cohorts including severe cases with pre-infection samples were considered necessary. Clones contracting from day 15 to 85 had balanced CD4/CD8 phenotypes, while a second wave expanding from day 15 to 37 was biased towards CD4+. Contracting CD4+ clones were located mainly in the CM and EM memory subsets, whereas CD8+ clones were found to be enriched in EMRA.

TCRdb shows the sequencer as Illumina NovaSeq 6000. TCRalpha and TCRbeta cDNA libraries were constructed by 5'RACE with constant-segment primers, with sample barcodes and unique molecular identifiers being introduced. RNA was extracted from every sample with Trizol reagent. The libraries were amplified in two PCR steps, and the second step added a second sample barcode and Illumina TruSeq adapters. Sequencing of the libraries was done on an Illumina NovaSeq, producing 2 x 150 bp paired-end reads. As for the original processing: The reads were demultiplexed and collapsed into UMI-guided consensus sequences using migec v1.2.7. With mixcr v2.1.11, UMI consensuses were aligned to TRA and TRB V and J templates and assembled into clonotypes. A clonotype was counted as expanded or contracted only when both edgeR and NoisET called the clonotype significant, with the noise models trained on biological replicates. For edgeR calls, the cutoffs were a false discovery rate-adjusted p below 0.01 and a log2 fold-change threshold of 1. As an exploratory analysis of dynamics, max-normalized trajectories of the 1000 most abundant clonotypes were examined with PCA combined with hierarchical clustering. Separately sequenced CD4+ and CD8+ repertoires were used to assign a CD4 or CD8 phenotype to each responding clone. The public reads were reprocessed in TCRdb via fastp at Q25 and MiXCR, keeping in-frame beta chains. Here each entry gathers all rows of one CDR3 protein and keeps the most common genes and DNA. In this record, the V and J calls reflect TCRdb's handling and not the investigators' own analysis. The sample table contains tens of thousands of distinct CDR3 sequences; only one count was recorded for 6% to 9.5% of them. Approximately 1.5% of the sample goes to the ten largest clones.

Ficoll-Paque density gradient centrifugation was the method used to isolate PBMCs. This clonotype turned up a few times. Its recognized antigen is unknown. One base away there is no much larger clone; base qualities are not given. Trimming costs V 0 bases and J 6 bases, and their ends lie 17 bases apart. Including the terminal cysteine and phenylalanine, the CDR3 comprises 16 residues. Just CDR3 DNA is preserved here, 48 bases in frame from base 1. CDR1 and CDR2, per the germline V gene, are MNHEY and SVGAGI. Sequencing was performed on PBMCs or a T cell subset sorted from them (not recorded which). The rearranged segments are TRBV6-5 and TRBJ1-2; TRBD1 is possibly the D segment (6 matching bases). This receptor was identified in a man between 18 and 29 years old who had mild COVID-19 (a few samples of this study predate the infection). The sample titles of this study are shuffled in the database, so cell type and time point are left out; the donor was told from shared clones. CDR3 reads: CASSYSRRGGGNGYTF. Read as DNA, the sequence is TGTGCCAGCAGTTACTCGAGAAGAGGGGGAGGGAATGGCTACACCTTC.